A selection of T cell receptor beta chains follows, all from one sample in a study of cytomegalovirus exposure and HLA in healthy donors. Profiling relied on immunoSEQ multiplex PCR, and the TCRdb table lists in-frame clones only, not all of them. The sample lists about 94,000 clones, approximately 80% seen once, with under 0.8% in the top ten. The sample taken for sequencing was PBMCs. Every receptor here comes from a woman in her fifties or sixties in good health and CMV-seronegative. Both conserved end residues are part of each CDR3. Fields, in order: clone size, D gene, V gene, J gene, CDR3 DNA, CDR3 protein. D genes are given only for firm matches. Where a row states a size, it is once, few, many or the class of an expanded clone; other rows omit it.

abundance: .; d_gene: .; v_gene: TRBV6-5; j_gene: TRBJ2-7; CDR3nt: TGTGCCAGCAGTTACTCGGGCGACTCCTACGAGCAGTACTTC; CDR3aa: CASSYSGDSYEQYF
abundance: .; d_gene: .; v_gene: TRBV5-4; j_gene: TRBJ2-7; CDR3nt: TGTGCCAGCAGCTCCGGAGGAGGTTACGAGCAGTACTTC; CDR3aa: CASSSGGGYEQYF
abundance: .; d_gene: TRBD1; v_gene: TRBV6-6; j_gene: TRBJ1-5; CDR3nt: TGTGCCAGCAGTGTAACAGGGGGGACCGGAGAGCCCCAGCATTTT; CDR3aa: CASSVTGGTGEPQHF
abundance: once; d_gene: .; v_gene: TRBV2; j_gene: TRBJ2-5; CDR3nt: TGTGCCAGCAGGAGGGACTCAGAGACCCAGTACTTC; CDR3aa: CASRRDSETQYF
abundance: few; d_gene: TRBD1; v_gene: TRBV5-1; j_gene: TRBJ2-5; CDR3nt: TGCGCCAGCAGCGACGGACAGGGGGCTCGGGAGACCCAGTACTTC; CDR3aa: CASSDGQGARETQYF
abundance: few; d_gene: TRBD2; v_gene: TRBV12-5; j_gene: TRBJ2-3; CDR3nt: TGTGCTAGTGGTGGACCGGGCGGGGGGAGCACAGATACGCAGTATTTT; CDR3aa: CASGGPGGGSTDTQYF
abundance: .; d_gene: .; v_gene: TRBV5-1; j_gene: TRBJ2-3; CDR3nt: TGCGCCAGCAGCTTGCTCGGACAGAGCCTTTTGCGCACAGATACGCAGTATTTT; CDR3aa: CASSLLGQSLLRTDTQYF
abundance: few; d_gene: .; v_gene: TRBV2; j_gene: TRBJ1-1; CDR3nt: TGTGCCAGCACCAATGGGCCATACACTGAAGCTTTCTTT; CDR3aa: CASTNGPYTEAFF
abundance: few; d_gene: TRBD1; v_gene: TRBV6-4; j_gene: TRBJ2-1; CDR3nt: TGTGCCAGCAGTGAGACAGGGGAAGGCAATGAGCAGTTCTTC; CDR3aa: CASSETGEGNEQFF
abundance: .; d_gene: .; v_gene: TRBV15; j_gene: TRBJ1-3; CDR3nt: TGTGCCACCAGCAGAGATTCGGGCTCTGGAAACACCATATATTTT; CDR3aa: CATSRDSGSGNTIYF
abundance: .; d_gene: .; v_gene: TRBV5-1; j_gene: TRBJ2-5; CDR3nt: TGCGCCAGCAGCCCACAGGGGCTAGCGGAGACCCAGTACTTC; CDR3aa: CASSPQGLAETQYF
abundance: .; d_gene: TRBD1; v_gene: TRBV5-6; j_gene: TRBJ1-2; CDR3nt: TGTGCCAGCAGCTTAGTGGGACAGGGGAGCTATGGCTACACCTTC; CDR3aa: CASSLVGQGSYGYTF
abundance: .; d_gene: TRBD1; v_gene: TRBV10-3; j_gene: TRBJ1-1; CDR3nt: TGTGCCATCAGTGAGGTCCTGCAGGGGGTGAACACTGAAGCTTTCTTT; CDR3aa: CAISEVLQGVNTEAFF
abundance: .; d_gene: TRBD2; v_gene: TRBV27; j_gene: TRBJ2-7; CDR3nt: TGTGCCAGCAGTTTATCGGGACTAGCGGGCACCTACGAGCAGTACTTC; CDR3aa: CASSLSGLAGTYEQYF
abundance: once; d_gene: .; v_gene: TRBV6-1; j_gene: TRBJ1-6; CDR3nt: TGTGCCAGCAAGACAGTGAATTCACCCCTCCACTTT; CDR3aa: CASKTVNSPLHF
abundance: once; d_gene: TRBD1; v_gene: TRBV6-5; j_gene: TRBJ2-7; CDR3nt: TGTGCCAGCAGAGGACAGGGTGTAAGCGAGCAGTACTTC; CDR3aa: CASRGQGVSEQYF
abundance: once; d_gene: TRBD2; v_gene: TRBV7-9; j_gene: TRBJ2-3; CDR3nt: TGTGCCAGCAGCTCCCAGGGAGCGGGGGGCACAGATACGCAGTATTTT; CDR3aa: CASSSQGAGGTDTQYF
abundance: .; d_gene: .; v_gene: TRBV27; j_gene: TRBJ2-7; CDR3nt: TGTGCCAGCAGTTTTGGGCAGGGGCAGGGCGAGCAGTACTTC; CDR3aa: CASSFGQGQGEQYF
abundance: .; d_gene: .; v_gene: TRBV7-7; j_gene: TRBJ2-1; CDR3nt: TGTGCCAGCAGCCTATCAGGGATAGGGAATGAGCAGTTCTTC; CDR3aa: CASSLSGIGNEQFF
abundance: once; d_gene: TRBD1; v_gene: TRBV30; j_gene: TRBJ2-7; CDR3nt: TGTGCCTGGAATCGGGGACAGGGGGCCGACGAGCAGTACTTC; CDR3aa: CAWNRGQGADEQYF
abundance: .; d_gene: .; v_gene: TRBV25-1; j_gene: TRBJ2-6; CDR3nt: TGTGCCAGCAGTGAAGTGGCAGACTCTGGGGCCAACGTCCTGACTTTC; CDR3aa: CASSEVADSGANVLTF
abundance: .; d_gene: TRBD1; v_gene: TRBV2; j_gene: TRBJ2-1; CDR3nt: TGTGCCAGCAGTGAAGCGCTTCTTGGACAGGGGGGTGAGCAGTTCTTC; CDR3aa: CASSEALLGQGGEQFF
abundance: .; d_gene: .; v_gene: TRBV6-1; j_gene: TRBJ1-4; CDR3nt: TGTGCGAGCAGATCGGGAGGGGTTGGTGAAAAACTGTTTTTT; CDR3aa: CASRSGGVGEKLFF
abundance: .; d_gene: .; v_gene: TRBV6-5; j_gene: TRBJ2-5; CDR3nt: TGTGCCAGCAGTTACTCAAACACCCTAGGGACCCAGTACTTC; CDR3aa: CASSYSNTLGTQYF
abundance: .; d_gene: .; v_gene: TRBV7-2; j_gene: TRBJ2-3; CDR3nt: TGTGCCAGCAGCTTACTGAGCACAGATACGCAGTATTTT; CDR3aa: CASSLLSTDTQYF
abundance: once; d_gene: .; v_gene: TRBV29-1; j_gene: TRBJ1-2; CDR3nt: TGCAGCGTTGGACAGGCTAGAATTTATGGCTACACCTTC; CDR3aa: CSVGQARIYGYTF
abundance: few; d_gene: .; v_gene: TRBV10-1; j_gene: TRBJ1-3; CDR3nt: TGCGCCAGCACGGGAACAGAGAGCTCTGGAAACACCATATATTTT; CDR3aa: CASTGTESSGNTIYF
abundance: once; d_gene: .; v_gene: TRBV5-4; j_gene: TRBJ1-1; CDR3nt: TGTGCCAGCAGCTTGGCTCAGGGTGAAGCTTTCTTT; CDR3aa: CASSLAQGEAFF
abundance: .; d_gene: TRBD1; v_gene: TRBV4-3; j_gene: TRBJ1-1; CDR3nt: TGCGCCAGCAGCCTGACAGGGAGGACTGAAGCTTTCTTT; CDR3aa: CASSLTGRTEAFF
abundance: once; d_gene: .; v_gene: TRBV18; j_gene: TRBJ2-6; CDR3nt: TGTGCCAGCTCACCGGCTAGTTTAGGTGGGGCCAACGTCCTGACTTTC; CDR3aa: CASSPASLGGANVLTF
abundance: .; d_gene: TRBD2; v_gene: TRBV6-5; j_gene: TRBJ2-2; CDR3nt: TGTGCCAGCAGTTACACTAGCGGGAACCTACACCGGGAGCTGTTTTTT; CDR3aa: CASSYTSGNLHRELFF
abundance: .; d_gene: TRBD2; v_gene: TRBV5-1; j_gene: TRBJ2-5; CDR3nt: TGCGCCAGCAGCCTAGCGGGAGGAGGGGAGACCCAGTACTTC; CDR3aa: CASSLAGGGETQYF
abundance: .; d_gene: .; v_gene: TRBV25-1; j_gene: TRBJ2-5; CDR3nt: TGTGCCAGCACCCAGAATACCCTGAGGGAGACCCAGTACTTC; CDR3aa: CASTQNTLRETQYF
abundance: once; d_gene: .; v_gene: TRBV30; j_gene: TRBJ1-2; CDR3nt: TGTGCCTGGAGTAAGACAGCGCTCTATGGCTACACCTTC; CDR3aa: CAWSKTALYGYTF
abundance: .; d_gene: TRBD2; v_gene: TRBV28; j_gene: TRBJ2-3; CDR3nt: TGTGCCAGCAGTCCTGGACTAGTCCATACGCAGTATTTT; CDR3aa: CASSPGLVHTQYF
abundance: .; d_gene: .; v_gene: TRBV9; j_gene: TRBJ1-1; CDR3nt: TGTGCCAGCAGCGTAGCAGGCCTGAGCACTGAAGCTTTCTTT; CDR3aa: CASSVAGLSTEAFF
abundance: .; d_gene: .; v_gene: TRBV14; j_gene: TRBJ1-2; CDR3nt: TGTGCCAGCAGCCAAGTCCTGGACGGAAGACTAAGCACCTTC; CDR3aa: CASSQVLDGRLSTF
abundance: .; d_gene: TRBD1; v_gene: TRBV7-2; j_gene: TRBJ2-2; CDR3nt: TGTGCCAGCAGCTTAGTGGGACAGGGGTACACCGGGGAGCTGTTTTTT; CDR3aa: CASSLVGQGYTGELFF
abundance: .; d_gene: TRBD1; v_gene: TRBV7-2; j_gene: TRBJ1-6; CDR3nt: TGTGCCAGCAGCTTAGGGAGGACAGGGGGCAATTCACCCCTCCACTTT; CDR3aa: CASSLGRTGGNSPLHF
abundance: few; d_gene: TRBD1; v_gene: TRBV6-6; j_gene: TRBJ1-2; CDR3nt: TGTGCCAGCAGTTGGGGACAGGGGCATGGCTACACCTTC; CDR3aa: CASSWGQGHGYTF
abundance: .; d_gene: .; v_gene: TRBV7-2; j_gene: TRBJ1-5; CDR3nt: TGTGCCAGCAGCCAATGGAGATCTCAGCCCCAGCATTTT; CDR3aa: CASSQWRSQPQHF
abundance: .; d_gene: TRBD1; v_gene: TRBV7-2; j_gene: TRBJ2-7; CDR3nt: TGTGCCAGCAGCTTATCAATTGTGGGACAGGGCTACGAGCAGTACTTC; CDR3aa: CASSLSIVGQGYEQYF
abundance: .; d_gene: TRBD2; v_gene: TRBV6-5; j_gene: TRBJ2-7; CDR3nt: TGTGCCAGCAGAATTAGCGGGGGGCGGGAGCAGTACTTC; CDR3aa: CASRISGGREQYF
abundance: .; d_gene: TRBD2; v_gene: TRBV28; j_gene: TRBJ2-3; CDR3nt: TGTGCCAGCAGTTTAATGTCGGGAGGGCCGGTGGGAACAGATACGCAGTATTTT; CDR3aa: CASSLMSGGPVGTDTQYF
abundance: once; d_gene: TRBD1; v_gene: TRBV9; j_gene: TRBJ1-2; CDR3nt: TGTGCCAGCAGCGTAGAGGGACAGGGTGGCTATGGCTACACCTTC; CDR3aa: CASSVEGQGGYGYTF
abundance: .; d_gene: TRBD1; v_gene: TRBV4-1; j_gene: TRBJ1-2; CDR3nt: TGCGCCAGCAGCCAAGACCACCGGGACAGTAACTTTTATGGCTACACCTTC; CDR3aa: CASSQDHRDSNFYGYTF
abundance: .; d_gene: TRBD1; v_gene: TRBV6-5; j_gene: TRBJ1-1; CDR3nt: TGTGCCAGCGGGGGACAGGGTCATACTGAAGCTTTCTTT; CDR3aa: CASGGQGHTEAFF
abundance: .; d_gene: TRBD2; v_gene: TRBV28; j_gene: TRBJ2-7; CDR3nt: TGTGCCAGCGGTATAGCGGGAGTCTACGAGCAGTACTTC; CDR3aa: CASGIAGVYEQYF
abundance: .; d_gene: .; v_gene: TRBV6-6; j_gene: TRBJ1-3; CDR3nt: TGTGCCAGCAAAGACAGTGACGGAAACACCATATATTTT; CDR3aa: CASKDSDGNTIYF
abundance: .; d_gene: TRBD1; v_gene: TRBV5-4; j_gene: TRBJ1-2; CDR3nt: TGTGCCAGCAGCCCCCGGACAGGGACTAACTATGGCTACACCTTC; CDR3aa: CASSPRTGTNYGYTF
abundance: .; d_gene: TRBD2; v_gene: TRBV6-5; j_gene: TRBJ2-1; CDR3nt: TGTGCCAGCACCCGGGGGGACTTGAAGCACAATGAGCAGTTCTTC; CDR3aa: CASTRGDLKHNEQFF
abundance: once; d_gene: TRBD2; v_gene: TRBV18; j_gene: TRBJ2-3; CDR3nt: TGTGCCAGCTCACCGGGACTAAGCACAGATACGCAGTATTTT; CDR3aa: CASSPGLSTDTQYF
abundance: .; d_gene: TRBD1; v_gene: TRBV7-9; j_gene: TRBJ2-7; CDR3nt: TGTGCCAGCAGCGTCCGGGACAGACTTAACGAGCAGTACTTC; CDR3aa: CASSVRDRLNEQYF
abundance: .; d_gene: TRBD1; v_gene: TRBV29-1; j_gene: TRBJ1-2; CDR3nt: TGCAGCGTGGGGACATCCGGGACAGGTGCCGGTGGCTACACCTTC; CDR3aa: CSVGTSGTGAGGYTF
abundance: .; d_gene: .; v_gene: TRBV13; j_gene: TRBJ2-2; CDR3nt: TGTGCCAGCCAACTAGCCGTTAACACCGGGGAGCTGTTTTTT; CDR3aa: CASQLAVNTGELFF